One and the same sample provided the 19 T cell receptor beta chains below, sequenced in a study of blood T cell repertoires in COVID-19. The table came from immunoSEQ multiplex PCR; TCRdb's copy has only in-frame clones and leaves some out. This repertoire shows 300,000 or so clones, 88% found once; its top ten account for 5.5% to 7%. Sequencing was done on a sample of peripheral blood. The source of these receptors is a woman younger than 45 who had recovered from COVID-19.

This clone was seen a few times. V usage is TRBV7-9 and J usage is TRBJ1-1; 7 bases are shared with TRBD1. The V gene end was trimmed by 3 bases and the J gene end by 9 bases; junction bases not matched to a gene: 7. The CDR3 is 13 residues long. Germline CDR1 reads SEHNR; CDR2 reads FQNEAQ (reference sequence). In DNA form, the CDR3 reads TGTGCCAGCAGCTTGGACGGACAGGATAAAGCTTTCTTT. Translating gives CASSLDGQDKAFF.

The V gene is TRBV4-2, the J gene TRBJ2-7; 9 bases line up with TRBD2. CDR3 size: 15 residues. The germline V gene encodes CDR1 LGHNA and CDR2 YNFKEQ. The V segment lost 3 bases and the J segment 4 bases; nucleotides outside the gene matches: 7. The CDR3 nucleotides are TGTGCCAGCAGCCACGTTAGCGGGGGAGGGTACGAGCAGTACTTC. Translated: CASSHVSGGGYEQYF.

The chain recombines TRBV6-1 with TRBJ1-5, with unresolved D. CDR1 MNHNS and CDR2 SASEGT come from the germline V gene. This CDR3 spans 16 amino acids. V was shortened by 4 bases and J by 2 bases, with 15 bases between the two germline ends. The CDR3 coding sequence is TGTGCCAGCAGTGTTATGCTTAGGCAGGGCAATCAGCCCCAGCATTTT. It yields the protein CASSVMLRQGNQPQHF.

The gene calls are TRBV7-9 and TRBJ1-4; no clear D gene. This CDR3 has 14 residues. CDR1 is SEHNR and CDR2 is FQNEAQ in the germline V gene (reference sequence). V lost 6 bases and J lost 0, with 8 bases in between. This CDR3 reads CASRPGTTNEKLFF. The CDR3 nucleotides are TGTGCCAGCAGACCCGGGACAACTAATGAAAAACTGTTTTTT.

The chain recombines TRBV7-2 with TRBJ2-7; D possibly corresponds to TRBD1 (5 bases). The CDR3 has 15 residues. Trimming pared 3 bases from V and 3 bases from J, leaving 15 bases between. Germline V gene lookup returns CDR1 SGHTA and CDR2 FQGNSA. The CDR3 sequence: CASSFVLRRDYEQYF. The CDR3 nucleotides read TGTGCCAGCAGCTTTGTGCTGCGCAGGGACTACGAGCAGTACTTC.

The DNA of the CDR3 is TGTGCCAGCAGCTTAGGAGGGGAAACCGGGGAGCTGTTTTTT. Translating it yields CASSLGGETGELFF. The J gene is TRBJ2-2, the V gene TRBV13; TRBD1 is a possible D gene (5 bases). The CDR3 runs 14 residues. The germline gives CDR1 PRHDT, CDR2 FYEKMQ (reference sequence). V was trimmed by 0 bases and J by 5 bases, leaving 7 bases between them.

The chain uses TRBV24-1 and TRBJ2-3, with D possibly matching TRBD2 (6 bases). Germline CDR1 KGHDR, CDR2 SFDVKD. The CDR3 runs to 16 residues. V lost 3 bases and J lost 7, with 19 bases in between. CDR3 region: CATSDRDSGAGNTQYF. The CDR3 nucleotides are TGTGCCACCAGTGATCGGGACTCAGGAGCAGGAAATACGCAGTATTTT.

V and J are TRBV5-1 and TRBJ2-1; no clear D gene. Germline CDR1 and CDR2: SGHRS and YFSETQ. The CDR3 contains 12 residues. V gave up 4 bases and J gave up 10 bases, with 12 bases separating them. The chain's CDR3 is CASSDWVREQFF. The CDR3 nucleotides read TGCGCCAGCAGCGACTGGGTAAGGGAGCAGTTCTTC.

V is TRBV28 and J is TRBJ1-2; 9 bases align to TRBD1. Germline-derived CDR1 and CDR2 are MDHEN and SYDVKM. The CDR3 is 14 residues long. The V and J ends lost 2 bases and 2 bases, in that order; junction bases with no gene match: 0. The CDR3 reads CASSLGTGNYGYTF. In DNA, the CDR3 is TGTGCCAGCAGTTTAGGGACAGGGAACTATGGCTACACCTTC.

This chain uses TRBV28 with TRBJ2-1; D not certain. With 2 bases removed from V and 6 bases from J, the gap between germline ends came to 5 bases. The germline V gene has CDR1 MDHEN and CDR2 SYDVKM. The CDR3 consists of 12 residues. This CDR3 is CASSLPSNEQFF. In nucleotides, the CDR3 is TGTGCCAGCAGTTTACCCTCCAATGAGCAGTTCTTC.

The J gene is TRBJ1-2, the V gene TRBV24-1; the match to TRBD1 covers 7 bases. V was clipped by 7 bases and J by 2 bases; unmatched bases: 3. The V gene's germline CDR1 is KGHDR and CDR2 SFDVKD. The CDR3 runs to 13 residues. CDR3 loop: CATSVGQNYGYTF. In nucleotides, the CDR3 is TGTGCCACCAGCGTGGGACAGAACTATGGCTACACCTTC.

The rearrangement joins TRBV7-3 to TRBJ2-2; D is unclear. Looked up from germline, CDR1 is SGHTA and CDR2 is FQGTGA. The CDR3 length is 13 residues. Trimming pared 2 bases from V and 6 bases from J, leaving 7 bases between. As DNA, the CDR3 is TGTGCCAGCAGCTTACAGTCCCCCGGGGAGCTGTTTTTT. Protein sequence: CASSLQSPGELFF.

The chain employs TRBV30 and TRBJ1-5, with TRBD1 identical over 7 bases. Germline CDR1 and CDR2: GTSNPN and SVGIG (reference sequence). The trim removed 3 bases at V and 4 bases at J, leaving 3 bases unmatched. This CDR3 contains 13 residues. The CDR3 DNA sequence: TGTGCCTGGAGCGGGACAGTAAATCAGCCCCAGCATTTT. Translated, it gives CAWSGTVNQPQHF.

The chain employs TRBV6-4 and TRBJ2-3; 11 positions agree with TRBD2. The CDR3 totals 15 residues. V gave up 5 bases and J gave up 4 bases; unmatched junction bases: 5. The germline CDR1 and CDR2 sequences are MRHNA and SNTAGT. The CDR3 nucleotides are TGTGCCAGCAGTTGGGTAGCGGGGGGGCCAGATACGCAGTATTTT. Its translation: CASSWVAGGPDTQYF.

This chain connects TRBV5-1 to TRBJ2-7; TRBD1 agrees at 8 bases. The CDR3 extends over 14 amino acids. V dropped 2 bases and J dropped 6; count of bases not matched to a gene: 7. From germline, CDR1 is SGHRS and CDR2 YFSETQ. The CDR3 nucleotides are TGCGCCAGCAGCTTTCGACAGGGGTGGCGCGAGCAGTACTTC. It is translated as CASSFRQGWREQYF.

V usage is TRBV3-1 (or the pseudogene TRBV3-2) and J usage is TRBJ2-7; D is unresolved. Germline lookup yields CDR1 LGHDT and CDR2 YNNKEL (reference sequence). Trimming removed 3 bases at V and 3 bases at J, with 12 bases between. The CDR3 has 14 residues. CDR3 nucleotides: TGTGCCAGCAGCCAGAAGCCTACCGACTACGAGCAGTACTTC. Translated: CASSQKPTDYEQYF.

The gene calls are TRBV4-3 and TRBJ1-2; TRBD1 is a possible D gene (6 bases). The germline gives CDR1 LGHNA, CDR2 YSLEER. V was trimmed by 1 base and J by 3 bases, leaving 12 bases between them. The CDR3 loop spans 15 amino acids. CDR3 sequence reads: CASSQVTGPDYGYTF. CDR3 DNA: TGCGCCAGCAGCCAAGTGACAGGTCCGGACTATGGCTACACCTTC.

The gene calls are TRBV7-2 and TRBJ1-3; D is possibly TRBD1 (5 bases). The CDR3 is made up of 13 amino acids. Germline CDR1 and CDR2: SGHTA and FQGNSA. Trimming stripped 4 bases from V and 3 bases from J, with 7 bases between. The CDR3 reads CASSSDIGNTIYF. CDR3 nucleotides: TGTGCCAGCAGCTCGGACATTGGAAACACCATATATTTT.

As regards this clone: Other DNA sequences of this sample code for an identical CDR3. This chain connects TRBV5-5 to TRBJ1-1; no reliable D call. Trimming left V 0 bases short and J 5 bases short, with 5 bases between. Germline lookup yields CDR1 SGHKS and CDR2 YYEKEE (reference sequence). There are 12 residues in the CDR3. The CDR3 is CASSLVQTEAFF. CDR3 sequence (DNA): TGTGCCAGCAGCTTGGTCCAGACTGAAGCTTTCTTT.